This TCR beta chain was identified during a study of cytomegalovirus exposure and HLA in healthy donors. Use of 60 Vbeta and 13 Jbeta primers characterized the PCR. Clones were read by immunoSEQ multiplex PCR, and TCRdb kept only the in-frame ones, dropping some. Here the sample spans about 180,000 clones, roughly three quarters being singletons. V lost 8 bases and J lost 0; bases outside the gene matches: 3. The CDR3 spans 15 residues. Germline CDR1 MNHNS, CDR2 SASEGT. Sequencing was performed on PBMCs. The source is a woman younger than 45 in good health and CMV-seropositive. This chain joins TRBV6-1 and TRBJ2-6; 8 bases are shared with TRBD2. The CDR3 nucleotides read TGTGCCAGCCGGGGGGGGGACTCTGGGGCCAACGTCCTGACTTTC. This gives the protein CASRGGDSGANVLTF.